The 32 T cell receptor beta chains presented below share a single source sample, sequenced in a study of blood T cell repertoires in COVID-19. Clones were sequenced by immunoSEQ multiplex PCR, and TCRdb holds only the in-frame ones, with some missing. The sample has a few hundred thousand clones, 70% to 90% seen once; the top ten hold approximately 2.2%. Sequenced sample: peripheral blood. The receptors were gathered from a woman in her forties or fifties with acute or convalescent COVID-19.

The chain combines TRBV29-1 with TRBJ1-6; D perhaps matches TRBD1 (6 bases). Germline V gene lookup returns CDR1 SQVTM and CDR2 ANQGSEA. V was trimmed by 2 bases and J by 8 bases, leaving 13 bases between them. The CDR3 has 14 residues. The CDR3 region is CSVEKGHRDSPLHF. CDR3 DNA: TGCAGCGTTGAAAAGGGACACCGGGATTCACCCCTCCACTTT. Full variable domain (missing parts from reference TRBV29-1 and TRBJ1-6): SAVISQKPSRDICQRGTSLTIQCQVDSQVTMMFWYRQQPGQSLTLIATANQGSEATYESGFVIDKFPISRPNLTFSTLTVSNMSPEDSSIYLCSVEKGHRDSPLHFGNGTRLTVT.

This clone was recorded only once. The chain employs TRBV15 and TRBJ2-7; D may be TRBD2 (6 bases). Germline V gives CDR1 LNHNV, CDR2 YYDKDF (reference sequence). Between the trimmed V and J ends, which lost 1 base and 2 bases, there was a span of 15 bases. The CDR3 length is 16 residues. As DNA, the CDR3 is TGTGCCACCAGCAGAGGCGGCGGGGCTGGGGCCTACGAGCAGTACTTC. It translates to CATSRGGGAGAYEQYF.

The chain couples TRBV5-5 to TRBJ1-1; possibly TRBD1 for D (6 bases). The CDR3 contains 14 residues. Germline V gene lookup returns CDR1 SGHKS and CDR2 YYEKEE (reference sequence). The V gene lost 2 bases and the J gene lost 2 bases, with 10 bases spanning the gap. CDR3 DNA sequence: TGTGCCAGCAGCTTCCGACAGGATAACACTGAAGCTTTCTTT. It is translated as CASSFRQDNTEAFF. Full variable domain (outside the CDR3, taken from reference TRBV5-5 and TRBJ1-1): DAGVTQSPTHLIKTRGQQVTLRCSPISGHKSVSWYQQVLGQGPQFIFQYYEKEERGRGNFPDRFSARQFPNYSSELNVNALLLGDSALYLCASSFRQDNTEAFFGQGTRLTVV.

This chain links TRBV2 with TRBJ2-3, with D tentatively TRBD1 (6 bases). The germline CDR1 and CDR2 sequences are SNHLY and FYNNEI. The CDR3 consists of 14 residues. Trimming took off 8 bases at V and 0 bases at J, with 12 bases between the two ends. The CDR3 DNA sequence: TGTGCCAGCGGTCTGACAGGCAGCACAGATACGCAGTATTTT. This gives the protein CASGLTGSTDTQYF.

V gene TRBV7-3 combines with J gene TRBJ2-1, with D uncertain. Germline V lookup: CDR1 SGHTA, CDR2 FQGTGA. This CDR3 has 14 residues. Trimming cost V 2 bases and J 0 bases, with 5 bases left between them. The DNA for the CDR3 is TGTGCCAGCAGCTTACTAGTCTCCTACAATGAGCAGTTCTTC. This gives the protein CASSLLVSYNEQFF. Full variable domain (rest looked up from reference TRBV7-3 and TRBJ2-1): GAGVSQTPSNKVTEKGKYVELRCDPISGHTALYWYRQSLGQGPEFLIYFQGTGAADDSGLPNDRFFAVRPEGSVSTLKIQRTERGDSAVYLCASSLLVSYNEQFFGPGTRLTVL.

The V and J genes are TRBV15 and TRBJ1-1, with D unclear. The CDR3 extends over 16 amino acids. Germline loops: CDR1 LNHNV, CDR2 YYDKDF (reference sequence). Trimming left V 3 bases short and J 5 bases short, with 19 bases between. CDR3 nucleotide sequence: TGTGCCACCAGCAGGTTGGAGGCCAAGATTCGGACTGAAGCTTTCTTT. Amino acids: CATSRLEAKIRTEAFF. Drawing the rest from reference TRBV15 and TRBJ1-1, the complete variable domain is DAMVIQNPRYQVTQFGKPVTLSCSQTLNHNVMYWYQQKSSQAPKLLFHYYDKDFNNEADTPDNFQSRRPNTSFCFLDIRSPGLGDTAMYLCATSRLEAKIRTEAFFGQGTRLTVV.

This chain uses TRBV7-9 with TRBJ1-1; D possibly corresponds to TRBD1 (5 bases). The V end lost 4 bases, the J end lost 2 bases, and 8 bases lay between the germline ends. The V gene's germline CDR1 is SEHNR and CDR2 FQNEAQ (reference sequence). The CDR3 has 13 residues. The CDR3 DNA sequence: TGTGCCAGCAGCTCACAGGTTAACACTGAAGCTTTCTTT. Amino acids: CASSSQVNTEAFF.

On this clone: This same CDR3 is encoded by further DNA sequences in the sample. The chain carries TRBV2 and TRBJ1-2; 9 bases fit TRBD1. Germline-derived CDR1 and CDR2 are SNHLY and FYNNEI. There are 14 residues in the CDR3. The V segment lost 4 bases and the J segment 4 bases; nucleotides outside the gene matches: 4. This CDR3 is CASSVGQGIYGYTF. CDR3 in DNA: TGTGCCAGCAGTGTCGGACAGGGGATCTATGGCTACACCTTC.

This rearrangement joins TRBV9 to TRBJ1-3; tentative D call: TRBD1 (5 bases). The CDR3 contains 16 residues. V was clipped by 2 bases and J by 0 bases, with 12 bases between them. Germline V gene lookup returns CDR1 SGDLS and CDR2 YYNGEE. The CDR3 protein is CASSVQDTRSGNTIYF. The CDR3 bases are TGTGCCAGCAGCGTTCAGGACACCCGCTCTGGAAACACCATATATTTT.

CDR3 sequence reads: CASNAGQGRDEQFF. The CDR3 DNA follows: TGTGCCAGCAACGCAGGACAGGGGAGGGATGAGCAGTTCTTC. The V and J genes are TRBV28 and TRBJ2-1; 9 bases line up with TRBD1. Germline CDR1 is MDHEN and CDR2 is SYDVKM. With V trimmed by 7 bases and J by 8 bases, 9 bases remained unmatched. CDR3 length equals 14 residues.

The chain uses TRBV18 and TRBJ2-7; possible D gene TRBD1, 5 bases. The CDR3 is 13 amino acids. V was cut by 2 bases and J by 5 bases, with 10 bases left in between. From germline, CDR1 is KGHSH and CDR2 LQKENI. The CDR3 DNA sequence: TGTGCCAGCTCACCATTTGCCAGGGACGAGCAGTACTTC. Encoded protein: CASSPFARDEQYF.

The chain is built from TRBV7-3 and TRBJ2-1, with TRBD2 matching 10 bases. CDR1 is SGHTA and CDR2 is FQGTGA in the germline V gene. CDR3 length: 16 amino acids. V trimming: 3 bases; J trimming: 5 bases; junction bases outside the gene matches: 7. CDR3 in amino acids: CASSLMGAGGDNEQFF. Written as DNA, the CDR3 is TGTGCCAGCAGCTTGATGGGAGCGGGAGGGGACAATGAGCAGTTCTTC.

This clone was seen a few times. V and J are TRBV11-3 and TRBJ2-2; maybe TRBD2 (5 bases). The V end was cut by 3 bases, the J end by 1 base, with 6 bases between. This CDR3 has 14 residues. Germline CDR1 and CDR2: SGHNT and YENEEA. This CDR3 is CASSFEGNTGELFF. The CDR3 DNA is TGTGCCAGCAGCTTCGAGGGGAACACCGGGGAGCTGTTTTTT.

CDR3 in amino acids: CSASTGVNTEAFF. The CDR3 nucleotides read TGCAGTGCTAGTACGGGGGTGAACACTGAAGCTTTCTTT. The chain carries TRBV20-1 and TRBJ1-1; D is perhaps TRBD1 (5 bases). The V gene lost 3 bases and the J gene lost 0 bases, with 8 bases spanning the gap. CDR3 length: 13 amino acids. The germline gives CDR1 DFQATT, CDR2 SNEGSKA (reference sequence).

V is TRBV9 and J is TRBJ1-6, with no clear D. CDR1 SGDLS and CDR2 YYNGEE come from the germline V gene. The CDR3 covers 15 residues. The V end lost 3 bases, the J end lost 7 bases, and 14 bases lay between the germline ends. As DNA, the CDR3 is TGTGCCAGCAGCGGCCCCCCTGGAGGGAATTCACCCCTCCACTTT. Its protein is CASSGPPGGNSPLHF.

This clone appeared a few times. This chain connects TRBV27 to TRBJ1-1; 7 nucleotides match TRBD1. This CDR3 region has 18 residues. Looked up from germline, CDR1 is MNHEY and CDR2 is SMNVEV (reference sequence). J gave up 3 bases and V 6 bases, and 19 bases lay outside the gene matches. CDR3 DNA: TGTGCCAGCAGGAGCTTTGGGGGGCCTACAGGGGTTTACACTGAAGCTTTCTTT. This encodes CASRSFGGPTGVYTEAFF.

The chain has TRBV27 and TRBJ1-5; D gene unclear. CDR1 is MNHEY, CDR2 SMNVEV, per germline (reference sequence). This CDR3 spans 14 amino acids. V was cut by 3 bases and J by 0 bases, with 6 bases left in between. The DNA of the CDR3 is TGTGCCAGCAGTTTGGGCCATAGCAATCAGCCCCAGCATTTT. It codes for CASSLGHSNQPQHF.

V gene TRBV9 combines with J gene TRBJ1-2; 8 bases align to TRBD1. Germline CDR1 and CDR2: SGDLS and YYNGEE. Trimming took 2 bases from V and 4 from J; bases not matched to a gene: 7. The CDR3 is 15 residues long. The CDR3 DNA follows: TGTGCCAGCAGCGTTCTCCCAGGGGGCTTCTATGGCTACACCTTC. Translated, it gives CASSVLPGGFYGYTF.

The table lists this clone with a few counts. J is TRBJ1-1 and V is TRBV18; perhaps TRBD1 as D (6 bases). Deletions cut 3 bases from V and 0 bases from J, with 14 bases between. The CDR3 sequence is 16 residues long. Looked up from germline, CDR1 is KGHSH and CDR2 is LQKENI. CDR3 sequence reads: CASSPQGRGLNTEAFF. CDR3 nucleotides: TGTGCCAGCTCACCCCAGGGGCGCGGGTTGAACACTGAAGCTTTCTTT.

The genes are TRBV2 and TRBJ1-5; TRBD1 is a possible D gene (6 bases). CDR3 length equals 14 residues. Trimming cost V 4 bases and J 4 bases, with 11 bases left between them. The V gene's germline CDR1 is SNHLY and CDR2 FYNNEI. CDR3 loop: CASSADSPNQPQHF. In nucleotides, the CDR3 is TGTGCCAGCAGTGCGGACAGTCCAAATCAGCCCCAGCATTTT.

The chain couples TRBV28 to TRBJ1-5; 8 positions agree with TRBD1. Germline V CDR1 and CDR2: MDHEN, SYDVKM. The V and J ends lost 5 bases and 9 bases, in that order; junction bases with no gene match: 9. The CDR3 contains 14 residues. The CDR3 DNA is TGTGCCAGCAGTCCACAGACAGGGGATAGGCCCCAGCATTTT. Its translation: CASSPQTGDRPQHF.

The chain carries TRBV24-1 and TRBJ2-5; the match to TRBD1 covers 11 bases. The CDR3 has 15 amino acids. J was trimmed by 4 bases and V by 4 bases; bases with no gene match: 4. Germline assignment: CDR1 KGHDR and CDR2 SFDVKD. The CDR3 reads CATSELGQGGETQYF. The CDR3, as DNA: TGTGCCACCAGTGAGCTGGGACAGGGGGGAGAGACCCAGTACTTC.

This clone was counted once. V usage is TRBV4-2 and J usage is TRBJ1-2; TRBD1 aligns across 9 bases. V trimming: 5 bases; J trimming: 6 bases; junction bases outside the gene matches: 4. From germline, CDR1 is LGHNA and CDR2 YNFKEQ. This CDR3 contains 13 residues. The CDR3 region has the DNA TGTGCCAGCAGCAAGGACAGGGGTGATGGCTACACCTTC. Translating it yields CASSKDRGDGYTF.

This chain uses TRBV28 with TRBJ1-1, with 11 bases that match TRBD1. V was pared by 6 bases and J by 4 bases, with 4 bases of the junction left unmatched. Germline assignment: CDR1 MDHEN and CDR2 SYDVKM. The CDR3 totals 14 residues. The CDR3 loop reads CASRSGTGGTEAFF. The CDR3 DNA sequence: TGTGCCAGCAGGTCCGGGACAGGGGGCACTGAAGCTTTCTTT.

Remarks on this clone: The identical CDR3 is also encoded by other nucleotide sequences in the sample. In DNA form, the CDR3 reads TGTGCCAGCAGCCTCTCCTACGAGCAGTACTTC. Protein: CASSLSYEQYF. This chain uses TRBV7-9 with TRBJ2-7; no clear D. The V end was cut by 5 bases, the J end by 0 bases, with 2 bases between. Germline values: CDR1 SEHNR, CDR2 FQNEAQ (reference sequence). The CDR3 runs to 11 residues.

CDR3 DNA sequence: TGTGCCAGCAGCCCCACGGAGGCCGGGCCAAGGAATCAGCCCCAGCATTTT. It codes for CASSPTEAGPRNQPQHF. The chain links TRBV5-5 to TRBJ1-5; D call uncertain. Germline values: CDR1 SGHKS, CDR2 YYEKEE (reference sequence). The CDR3 totals 17 residues. V was trimmed by 4 bases and J by 4 bases, leaving 21 bases between them. The full variable domain, with the rest looked up from reference TRBV5-5 and TRBJ1-5, is DAGVTQSPTHLIKTRGQQVTLRCSPISGHKSVSWYQQVLGQGPQFIFQYYEKEERGRGNFPDRFSARQFPNYSSELNVNALLLGDSALYLCASSPTEAGPRNQPQHFGDGTRLSIL.

The chain employs TRBV7-2 and TRBJ2-3; the D gene is possibly TRBD2 (6 bases). Germline-derived CDR1 and CDR2 are SGHTA and FQGNSA. V dropped 7 bases and J dropped 4 bases, with 18 bases sitting between them. The CDR3 is made up of 15 amino acids. In DNA, the CDR3 is TGTGCCAGCAAGGGGCACCGGGAGCGTCCAGATACGCAGTATTTT. It is translated as CASKGHRERPDTQYF.

V gene TRBV28 combines with J gene TRBJ2-7, with 9 bases matching TRBD2. Germline V lookup: CDR1 MDHEN, CDR2 SYDVKM. V shed 3 bases and J 0 bases; nucleotides not matched to a gene: 6. This CDR3 has 16 residues. The CDR3 here is CASSFFRTSVSYEQYF. For the CDR3, the DNA is TGTGCCAGCAGTTTTTTCCGGACTAGCGTCTCCTACGAGCAGTACTTC.

V gene TRBV6-4 combines with J gene TRBJ1-5; 9 bases agree with TRBD1. CDR3 length equals 20 residues. The junction had 20 bases not matched to a gene; V was cut back by 6 bases and J by 2 bases. Germline V gene sequence: CDR1 MRHNA, CDR2 SNTAGT. The CDR3 reads CASRESDRGEVWKCNQPQHF. CDR3 coding DNA: TGTGCCAGCAGAGAGTCGGACAGGGGCGAGGTGTGGAAATGCAATCAGCCCCAGCATTTT.

The V gene is TRBV19, the J gene TRBJ2-3, with no clear D. The CDR3 totals 14 residues. Per the germline V gene, CDR1 is LNHDA and CDR2 is SQIVND (reference sequence). The V gene lost 1 base and the J gene lost 3 bases, with 8 bases spanning the gap. CDR3 DNA sequence: TGTGCCAGTAGTATAGGTCCGAGGACAGATACGCAGTATTTT. This codes for CASSIGPRTDTQYF. The variable domain in full, completed from reference TRBV19 and TRBJ2-3, reads DGGITQSPKYLFRKEGQNVTLSCEQNLNHDAMYWYRQDPGQGLRLIYYSQIVNDFQKGDIAEGYSVSREKKESFPLTVTSAQKNPTAFYLCASSIGPRTDTQYFGPGTRLTVL.

J is TRBJ1-5 and V is TRBV27; D perhaps matches TRBD1 (5 bases). The germline gives CDR1 MNHEY, CDR2 SMNVEV (reference sequence). The germline V and J ends were trimmed by 3 bases and 4 bases, with 16 bases remaining between them. The CDR3 sequence is 16 residues long. The chain's CDR3 is CASSLAAWEGNQPQHF. CDR3 nucleotides: TGTGCCAGCAGTTTGGCGGCCTGGGAGGGGAATCAGCCCCAGCATTTT.

The chain recombines TRBV2 with TRBJ2-3; tentatively, D is TRBD2 (5 bases). Germline loops: CDR1 SNHLY, CDR2 FYNNEI. The CDR3 runs to 17 residues. The V end lost 0 bases, the J end lost 1 base, and 14 bases lay between the germline ends. The CDR3 loop reads CASSEAPVGAGTDTQYF. The CDR3 nucleotides are TGTGCCAGCAGTGAAGCGCCTGTGGGAGCCGGCACAGATACGCAGTATTTT.